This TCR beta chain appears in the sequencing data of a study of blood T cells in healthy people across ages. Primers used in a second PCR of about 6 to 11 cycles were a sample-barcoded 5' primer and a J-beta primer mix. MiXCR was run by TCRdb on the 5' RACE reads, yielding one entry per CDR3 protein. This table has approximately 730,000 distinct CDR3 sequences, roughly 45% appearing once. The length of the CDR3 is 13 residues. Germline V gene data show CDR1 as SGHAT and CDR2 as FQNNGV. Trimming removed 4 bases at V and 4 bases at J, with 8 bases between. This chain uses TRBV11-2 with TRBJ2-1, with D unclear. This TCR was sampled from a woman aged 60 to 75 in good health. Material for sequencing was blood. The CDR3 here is CASSSQPYNEQFF. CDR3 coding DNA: TGTGCCAGCAGCTCCCAACCTTACAATGAGCAGTTCTTC.